Below, one T cell receptor (beta chain) is given with its context. What it recognizes is unknown. This sample was taken from a study of cytomegalovirus exposure and HLA in healthy donors. Study-level information: Early release data held approximately 81 million unique TCRs from HLA-typed donors.

Germline CDR1 is GTSNPN and CDR2 is SVGIG (reference sequence). J lost 4 bases, V lost 3 bases, and 11 bases had no gene match. The CDR3 totals 16 residues. Primers for the PCR totalled 60 Vbeta and 13 Jbeta. Per the original methods: In a later analysis, around 10 million of 83 million or so unique beta chains occurred in at least two donors. Repertoires were generated with immunoSEQ multiplex PCR, while TCRdb's copy carries only in-frame clones and drops some. The V and J calls and clone size come from that table; D and trimming were worked out from the DNA. In all, the sample yields 130,000 or so clones. Regarding the study as a whole: What TCR beta sequences reportedly achieved was accurate prediction of HLA-A and HLA-B alleles in most subjects. Judged likely to be a sequencing artifact was a cluster of highly shared sequence variants.

The sequence was collected from a woman aged 55-70 years in good health and CMV-seronegative. This chain joins TRBV30 and TRBJ1-5; 8 nucleotides line up with TRBD1. Sequenced input: PBMCs. CDR3: CAWSIRAGTGNQPQHF. The DNA for the CDR3 is TGTGCCTGGAGCATCAGGGCCGGGACAGGAAATCAGCCCCAGCATTTT.